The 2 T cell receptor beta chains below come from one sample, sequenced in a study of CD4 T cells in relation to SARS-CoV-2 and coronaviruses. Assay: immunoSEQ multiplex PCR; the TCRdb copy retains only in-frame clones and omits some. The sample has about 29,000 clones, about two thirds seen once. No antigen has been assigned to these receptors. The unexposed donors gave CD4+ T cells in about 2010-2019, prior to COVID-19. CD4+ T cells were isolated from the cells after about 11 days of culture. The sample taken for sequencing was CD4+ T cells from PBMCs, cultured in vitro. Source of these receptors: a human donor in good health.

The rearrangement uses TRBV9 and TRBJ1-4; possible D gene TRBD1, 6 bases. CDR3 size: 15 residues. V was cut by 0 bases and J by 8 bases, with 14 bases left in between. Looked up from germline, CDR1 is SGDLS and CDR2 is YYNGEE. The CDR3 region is CASSVEGRGREKLFF. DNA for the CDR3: TGTGCCAGCAGCGTAGAGGGCAGGGGTAGGGAAAAACTGTTTTTT.

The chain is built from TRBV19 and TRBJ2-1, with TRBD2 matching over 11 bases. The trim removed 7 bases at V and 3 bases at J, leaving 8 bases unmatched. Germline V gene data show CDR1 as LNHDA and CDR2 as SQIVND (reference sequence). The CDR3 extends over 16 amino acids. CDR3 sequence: CASKGGLADYYNEQFF. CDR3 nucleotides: TGTGCCAGTAAGGGGGGACTAGCGGACTACTACAATGAGCAGTTCTTC.